The 25 T cell receptor beta chains in this list originate from one sample, sequenced in a study of blood T cells in healthy people across ages. Sample-barcoded 5' priming and a J-beta primer mix drove a second PCR of about 6 to 12 cycles. Via MiXCR, TCRdb re-called the 5' RACE reads, giving one row per CDR3 protein. The table records about 500,000 distinct CDR3 sequences, approximately 25% of them present only once. Separately, the same data were catalogued under a study of T cells of mothers and their children.

Sequenced sample: blood. Receptor source: a boy aged 5-17 years in good health.

V gene TRBV5-1 combines with J gene TRBJ2-7, with 10 nucleotides matching TRBD1. The CDR3 covers 15 residues. The germline V gene encodes CDR1 SGHRS and CDR2 YFSETQ. Germline trimming cut 5 bases from V and 1 base from J; bases unmatched to any gene: 6. CDR3 in amino acids: CASRGDRGFSYEQYF. CDR3 bases: TGCGCCAGCAGAGGGGACAGGGGCTTTTCCTACGAGCAGTACTTC. Drawing the rest from reference TRBV5-1 and TRBJ2-7, the complete variable domain is KAGVTQTPRYLIKTRGQQVTLSCSPISGHRSVSWYQQTPGQGLQFLFEYFSETQRNKGNFPGRFSGRQFSNSRSEMNVSTLELGDSALYLCASRGDRGFSYEQYFGPGTRLTVT.

CDR3 coding DNA: TGCGCCAGCAGTTGGCCGGGACAGGGGACCGGGGAGCTGTTTTTT. Translation: CASSWPGQGTGELFF. The gene calls are TRBV5-1 and TRBJ2-2, with 10 bases aligning to TRBD1. Germline values: CDR1 SGHRS, CDR2 YFSETQ. This CDR3 comprises 15 residues. The J segment lost 5 bases and the V segment lost 5 bases, leaving 6 bases of the junction unmatched.

This chain links TRBV5-1 with TRBJ2-1; TRBD1 agrees at 7 bases. This CDR3 has 15 amino acids. The germline gives CDR1 SGHRS, CDR2 YFSETQ. With 1 base clipped from V and 6 bases from J, the junction kept 7 bases outside the gene matches. The CDR3 DNA reads as TGCGCCAGCAGCTTGTCACAGGGGTTCGGCAATGAGCAGTTCTTC. Its protein is CASSLSQGFGNEQFF.

J is TRBJ2-7 and V is TRBV14; D gene uncertain. Germline-derived CDR1 and CDR2 are SGHDN and FVKESK. The germline V and J ends were trimmed by 4 bases and 0 bases, with 16 bases remaining between them. The CDR3 is made up of 16 amino acids. The CDR3 coding sequence is TGTGCCAGCAGCCCCTCAATAATGAGGAACTCCTACGAGCAGTACTTC. Its protein is CASSPSIMRNSYEQYF.

In this sample, this clonotype turned up a few times. One end of the junction does not line up with germline, which may come from a read error. The chain links TRBV7-2 to TRBJ1-2; maybe TRBD1 (6 bases). The CDR3 runs 15 residues. The germline V gene encodes CDR1 SGHTA and CDR2 FQGNSA. DNA for the CDR3: TGTGCCGGCAGCCCAGGACAGCAGACTAACTATGGCTACACCTTC. Translating gives CAGSPGQQTNYGYTF.

This rearrangement joins TRBV5-6 to TRBJ2-1; D not resolved. The CDR3 is made up of 15 amino acids. CDR1 is SGHDT, CDR2 YYEEEE, per germline. Trimming took off 2 bases at V and 3 bases at J, with 12 bases between the two ends. The DNA of the CDR3 is TGTGCCAGCAGCTTAACAGCGAGATTCTACAATGAGCAGTTCTTC. Translation: CASSLTARFYNEQFF.

This clonotype was seen at least ten times. V is TRBV6-2 or TRBV6-3 and J is TRBJ2-5; 14 bases fit TRBD2. After removal of 5 bases from V and 5 bases from J, the junction contained 4 bases not matched to a gene. This CDR3 is 15 amino acids long. Germline V gene data show CDR1 as MNHEY and CDR2 as SVGEGT. CDR3 protein: CASSGGLAGVETQYF. CDR3 nucleotide sequence: TGTGCCAGCAGTGGGGGACTAGCGGGAGTCGAGACCCAGTACTTC.

This clonotype was seen many times. The J gene is TRBJ2-7, the V gene TRBV7-2; D gene unclear. The CDR3 runs to 12 residues. The germline CDR1 and CDR2 sequences are SGHTA and FQGNSA. The germline V and J ends were trimmed by 5 bases and 4 bases, with 9 bases remaining between them. The CDR3 region has the DNA TGTGCCAGCAGCCTCGACGAATACGAGCAGTACTTC. It specifies CASSLDEYEQYF.

This chain uses TRBV4-2 with TRBJ2-2, with no clear D. The CDR3 consists of 14 residues. Trimming took off 2 bases at V and 0 bases at J, with 4 bases between the two ends. The germline V gene encodes CDR1 LGHNA and CDR2 YNFKEQ. CDR3 protein: CASSQTSNTGELFF. CDR3 sequence (DNA): TGTGCCAGCAGCCAAACATCGAACACCGGGGAGCTGTTTTTT.

This clonotype turned up a few times. The V gene is TRBV7-2, the J gene TRBJ2-3, with TRBD1 identical over 7 bases. V dropped 2 bases and J dropped 2; count of bases not matched to a gene: 7. Germline loops: CDR1 SGHTA, CDR2 FQGNSA. The CDR3 spans 16 residues. CDR3 DNA sequence: TGTGCCAGCAGCTTACTCTCAGGGGGAAACACAGATACGCAGTATTTT. It specifies CASSLLSGGNTDTQYF.

This clonotype was counted between two and nine times. The CDR3 end shows no conserved phenylalanine or tryptophan, and so a read error is likely. Here the CDR3 reads CSLGTGWYTDTQYL. In DNA, the CDR3 is TGCAGCCTTGGAACAGGGTGGTACACAGATACGCAGTATCTT. The rearrangement links TRBV20-1 to TRBJ2-3; D is possibly TRBD1 (6 bases). The CDR3 is 14 amino acids. Germline CDR1 and CDR2: DFQATT and SNEGSKA (reference sequence).

The chain is built from TRBV29-1 and TRBJ1-1; TRBD1 might be the D (5 bases). V was pared by 1 base and J by 7 bases, with 7 bases between. This CDR3 is 11 amino acids long. CDR1 SQVTM and CDR2 ANQGSEA come from the germline V gene. Here the CDR3 reads CSVEGGGEAFF. The CDR3 DNA reads as TGCAGCGTTGAAGGGGGCGGTGAAGCTTTCTTT.

This clonotype was counted only a few times. The V gene is TRBV7-3, the J gene TRBJ2-5; D ambiguous. Trimming took off 0 bases at V and 1 base at J, with 12 bases between the two ends. The CDR3 is 16 amino acids. Germline CDR1 reads SGHTA; CDR2 reads FQGTGA. CDR3 residues: CASSLTGWSPQETQYF. The DNA for the CDR3 is TGTGCCAGCAGCTTAACCGGTTGGAGTCCCCAAGAGACCCAGTACTTC.

The V and J genes are TRBV7-7 and TRBJ2-1; TRBD1 matches 8 bases. This CDR3 is built from 16 residues. Trimming at V came to 5 bases and at J to 6 bases, leaving 12 bases not matched to a gene. Germline CDR1 is SSHAT and CDR2 is FNYEAQ (reference sequence). For the CDR3, the DNA is TGTGCCAGCAGCCCGCGTCAGGACAGGGTTTTCAATGAGCAGTTCTTC. Its protein product is CASSPRQDRVFNEQFF.

The genes are TRBV24-1 and TRBJ2-5; perhaps TRBD1 as D (6 bases). V was shortened by 2 bases and J by 4 bases, with 10 bases between the two germline ends. This CDR3 is built from 14 residues. Germline V gives CDR1 KGHDR, CDR2 SFDVKD. CDR3 coding DNA: TGTGCCACCAGTGATTACAGGGTTTCAGAGACCCAGTACTTC. Protein sequence: CATSDYRVSETQYF.

This clonotype was detected only a few times. The chain is built from TRBV21-1 and TRBJ1-2; the DNA was not used to check the table's D call, TRBD1. TRBV21-1 is a known pseudogene. The CDR3 extends over 15 amino acids. CDR3: CASKGRTGAFGGYTF. The DNA of the CDR3 is TGTGCCAGCAAGGGAAGAACAGGGGCGTTTGGTGGCTACACCTTC.

Many counts were recorded for this clonotype. V is TRBV28 and J is TRBJ2-3, with TRBD2 matching 8 bases. Germline-derived CDR1 and CDR2 are MDHEN and SYDVKM. After removal of 4 bases from V and 3 bases from J, the junction contained 15 bases not matched to a gene. This CDR3 contains 18 residues. The CDR3 region has the DNA TGTGCCAGCAGTTCGCGGGGGGTTAGGGGACGGATTACAGATACGCAGTATTTT. Translation gives CASSSRGVRGRITDTQYF.

The chain combines TRBV7-9 with TRBJ2-7; TRBD2 is a possible D gene (5 bases). CDR1 and CDR2 from the germline V gene are SEHNR and FQNEAQ (reference sequence). With 3 bases removed from V and 2 bases from J, the gap between germline ends came to 11 bases. This CDR3 region has 14 residues. CDR3 amino acids: CASSLAAAPYEQYF. The CDR3 DNA sequence: TGTGCCAGCAGCTTGGCAGCGGCACCCTACGAGCAGTACTTC.

The CDR3 DNA sequence: TGTGCCAGCAGTTTAATCCAGGGGGGTTGGAACGAGCAGTTCTTC. It encodes CASSLIQGGWNEQFF. The chain couples TRBV28 to TRBJ2-1, with a tentative D call TRBD1 (7 bases). Germline V gene lookup returns CDR1 MDHEN and CDR2 SYDVKM. This CDR3 is built from 15 residues. Trimming cost V 2 bases and J 10 bases, with 18 bases left between them. Combining the CDR3 with reference TRBV28 and TRBJ2-1 gives the whole variable domain DVKVTQSSRYLVKRTGEKVFLECVQDMDHENMFWYRQDPGLGLRLIYFSYDVKMKEKGDIPEGYSVSREKKERFSLILESASTNQTSMYLCASSLIQGGWNEQFFGPGTRLTVL.

J is TRBJ1-1 and V is TRBV6-5; D not resolved. Deletions cut 8 bases from V and 3 bases from J, with 13 bases between. The CDR3 totals 13 residues. The germline V gene encodes CDR1 MNHEY and CDR2 SVGAGI. In DNA form, the CDR3 reads TGTGCCAGCGGTGAATCGAGGGACACTGAAGCTTTCTTT. The encoded protein is CASGESRDTEAFF.

This clonotype turned up a few times. The chain couples TRBV7-9 to TRBJ2-5, with D maybe TRBD1 (5 bases). The CDR3 length is 17 residues. The germline gives CDR1 SEHNR, CDR2 FQNEAQ (reference sequence). The V and J ends lost 1 base and 3 bases respectively, with 18 bases between them. The CDR3, as DNA: TGTGCCAGCAGCTTAGTCCCAGGGTCGGGCTCGAAAGAGACCCAGTACTTC. Translating gives CASSLVPGSGSKETQYF.

At least ten counts were recorded for this clonotype. The rearrangement links TRBV7-9 to TRBJ2-7; 10 bases are shared with TRBD2. V trimming: 1 base; J trimming: 2 bases; junction bases outside the gene matches: 5. CDR3 length equals 16 residues. CDR1 and CDR2 (germline): SEHNR, FQNEAQ (reference sequence). CDR3 bases: TGTGCCAGCAGCTTAGGACGTGGGACTAGCGCCTACGAGCAGTACTTC. Translation: CASSLGRGTSAYEQYF.

This sequence joins TRBV5-8 and TRBJ2-7; TRBD2 matches 7 bases. The germline CDR1 and CDR2 sequences are SGHTS and YDEGEE. Trimming removed 4 bases from V and 7 bases from J; junction bases left unmatched: 14. The length of the CDR3 is 15 residues. DNA of the CDR3: TGTGCCAGCAGCCTGACGAGCGGGGCCCCTCTTGAGCAGTACTTC. Translated: CASSLTSGAPLEQYF. Using reference TRBV5-8 and TRBJ2-7 for the parts outside the CDR3, the full variable domain is EAGVTQSPTHLIKTRGQQATLRCSPISGHTSVYWYQQALGLGLQFLLWYDEGEERNRGNFPPRFSGRQFPNYSSELNVNALELEDSALYLCASSLTSGAPLEQYFGPGTRLTVT.

This sequence joins TRBV18 and TRBJ1-4; the D is unclear. Germline loops: CDR1 KGHSH, CDR2 LQKENI. The CDR3 covers 18 residues. V was pared by 1 base and J by 1 base, with 16 bases between. The CDR3 region has the DNA TGTGCCAGCTCACCACTTTCGGCGTCGCGGGGAACTAATGAAAAACTGTTTTTT. Amino acids: CASSPLSASRGTNEKLFF.

The genes are TRBV4-3 and TRBJ1-6; D is perhaps TRBD1 (6 bases). The CDR3 contains 13 residues. The germline gives CDR1 LGHNA, CDR2 YSLEER. V lost 5 bases and J 8 bases, leaving 10 bases between the germline ends. CDR3 protein: CASSANRDSPLHF. The CDR3 nucleotides read TGCGCCAGCAGCGCCAACAGGGATTCACCCCTCCACTTT.